This T cell receptor beta chain appears in the sequencing data of a study of cytomegalovirus exposure and HLA in healthy donors. Background on the study: An earlier analysis found 100 million or so unique TCR beta sequences from around 180 million T cells. Study-level points and caveats: A later analysis appeared to link common viral pathogens to several of the most significant clusters. Within a later analysis, the majority of CMV-associated TCR beta chains appeared HLA-restricted. Three of the chains that were CMV-associated were confirmed in vitro to be specific for CMV antigens.

Primers included in the PCR were 60 Vbeta and 13 Jbeta primers. Here immunoSEQ multiplex PCR was the method, and the copy in TCRdb shows in-frame clones only, minus some. The sample has about 76,000 clones, roughly 73% seen once; the top ten hold around 15%. This clone was counted once. What it recognizes is unknown. The J segment lost 7 bases and the V segment lost 2 bases, leaving 14 bases of the junction unmatched. The CDR3 spans 16 residues. The germline V gene has CDR1 SGHNT and CDR2 YYREEE (reference sequence). Sequences were obtained from PBMCs. This TCR came from a woman aged 40 to 50 in good health and CMV-seropositive. The chain carries TRBV5-4 and TRBJ1-2, with 7 bases matching TRBD1. The DNA of the CDR3 is TGTGCCAGCAGCTTACAGGGGATTGGGTTTGGAGGTGGCTACACCTTC. Its translation is CASSLQGIGFGGGYTF.